This paragraph covers one TCR beta chain sequence. The antigen remains undetermined. cDNA reverse transcribed from extracted RNA served as the sequencing template. Data came from immunoSEQ multiplex PCR; TCRdb stores just in-frame clones and leaves some out. The sample lists fewer than 250,000 clones, less than 45% occurring once. The sample's treatment: oral pan-JAK inhibitor, 5-10 mg twice daily. Sampling of alopecia areata patients yielded lesional scalp punch biopsies as well as peripheral blood. These data come from a study of CD8+ T cells in alopecia areata. Germline V gene sequence: CDR1 SGHVS, CDR2 FQNEAQ. The CDR3 runs 11 residues. V shed 2 bases and J shed 8 bases, with 4 bases lying between them. Broader study findings: Scalp clonality decreased significantly with tofacitinib, and so did expanded CD8+ clones among the top 100.

The chain couples TRBV7-8 to TRBJ2-1; D not certain. This TCR was recovered from a human donor with alopecia areata. Here the sequenced sample was CD4+ T cells sorted from blood, taken at approximately week 36, from a patient treated with tofacitinib. In DNA, the CDR3 is TGTGCCAGCAGCTTAAAGTATGAGCAGTTCTTC. It yields the protein CASSLKYEQFF.